The sample holds a few counts of the clone carrying this T cell receptor beta chain. These data are taken from a study of T cells in Graves' hyperthyroidism and ophthalmopathy. On the study more broadly: Peripheral blood was taken when the disease was first diagnosed, before any treatment began.

CDR3 size: 13 residues. Deletions cut 8 bases from V and 0 bases from J, with 8 bases between. Germline CDR1 ENHRY, CDR2 SYGVKD. Uncontrolled infection, other autoimmune disease, pregnancy or lactation led to exclusion. Clinical symptoms, serum thyroxine and TRAb, thyroid ultrasound and orbital computed tomography were used for the diagnoses. From approximately 9.5 ml of fresh peripheral blood, PBMCs were isolated. Template material for amplifying TCR beta CDR3 regions consisted of RNA transcripts. HTBI primers were the set used in a first-round RT-PCR of the TCR CDR3. TCRdb re-called the multiplex PCR reads with MiXCR, one entry per CDR3 protein. The repertoire holds roughly 330,000 distinct CDR3 sequences, with 16% as singletons.

Sequencing was carried out using blood. This TCR was recovered from a man aged 25 to 40 with Graves' hyperthyroidism. The chain links TRBV10-3 to TRBJ2-4; D not certain. Here the CDR3 reads CAISPPAKNIQYF. CDR3 in DNA: TGTGCCATCTCCCCCCCAGCCAAAAACATTCAGTACTTC.